The 14 T cell receptor beta chains in this list originate from one sample, sequenced in a study of beta chain features in type 1 diabetes. Sequencing targeted expressed TCRB transcripts, as all isolated RNA had been reverse transcribed. Profiling relied on immunoSEQ multiplex PCR, and the TCRdb table lists in-frame clones only, not all of them. The repertoire holds 200,000 to 300,000 clones, more than 65% seen once, with 0.053% in the top ten. The material sequenced was naive CD4+ T cells from blood. All receptors come from a man between 25 and 39 years old in good health.

The chain is built from TRBV7-9 and TRBJ2-1; 14 positions match TRBD2. The CDR3 contains 16 residues. V was pared by 7 bases and J by 4 bases, with 6 bases of the junction left unmatched. The germline V gene has CDR1 SEHNR and CDR2 FQNEAQ (reference sequence). CDR3 amino acids: CASTPTSGGAYNEQFF. CDR3 nucleotide sequence: TGTGCCAGCACCCCGACTAGCGGGGGGGCGTACAATGAGCAGTTCTTC.

The chain combines TRBV29-1 with TRBJ2-3; 7 positions agree with TRBD2. Germline-derived CDR1 and CDR2 are SQVTM and ANQGSEA. This CDR3 comprises 13 residues. In DNA form, the CDR3 reads TGCTCCGGAGGTGGGAGCGGGGCAGATACGCAGTATTTT. It specifies CSGGGSGADTQYF.

The chain has TRBV10-3 and TRBJ2-3; D unresolved. Germline V CDR1 and CDR2: ENHRY, SYGVKD. V was trimmed by 10 bases and J by 5 bases, leaving 7 bases between them. The length of the CDR3 is 10 residues. For the CDR3, the DNA is TGTGCCACTAGTGGAGATACGCAGTATTTT. The encoded protein is CATSGDTQYF.

The V and J genes are TRBV18 and TRBJ2-5; no reliable D call. Trimming removed 4 bases from V and 4 bases from J, with 7 bases in between. This CDR3 is 12 amino acids long. CDR1 KGHSH and CDR2 LQKENI come from the germline V gene. The CDR3 spells CASSREGETQYF. In DNA, the CDR3 is TGTGCCAGCTCACGCGAAGGAGAGACCCAGTACTTC.

The chain carries TRBV30 and TRBJ2-3, with D possibly being TRBD2 (6 bases). Germline lookup yields CDR1 GTSNPN and CDR2 SVGIG (reference sequence). The CDR3 contains 15 residues. The V and J ends lost 0 bases and 7 bases respectively, with 17 bases between them. The CDR3: CAWSVRASAGNTQYF. DNA for the CDR3: TGTGCCTGGAGTGTAAGGGCTAGCGCCGGGAATACGCAGTATTTT.

This rearrangement joins TRBV6-5 to TRBJ2-2; D is uncertain. The V gene's germline CDR1 is MNHEY and CDR2 SVGAGI. Trimming removed 0 bases at V and 5 bases at J, with 7 bases between. CDR3 length equals 14 residues. In DNA, the CDR3 is TGTGCCAGCAGTTACTCGCTCGGGACCGGGGAGCTGTTTTTT. Protein sequence: CASSYSLGTGELFF.

Only one count was recorded for this clone. The chain recombines TRBV7-2 with TRBJ2-5; perhaps TRBD2 as D (6 bases). Germline lookup yields CDR1 SGHTA and CDR2 FQGNSA. The CDR3 is 14 residues long. V lost 4 bases and J 7 bases, leaving 16 bases between the germline ends. CDR3 DNA sequence: TGTGCCAGCAGCTCCCCTAGCGCCCTAGGGACCCAGTACTTC. It codes for CASSSPSALGTQYF.

This clone was counted between two and nine times. The V and J genes are TRBV5-6 and TRBJ1-2; the match to TRBD1 covers 7 bases. The V segment lost 3 bases and the J segment 8 bases; nucleotides outside the gene matches: 4. In germline, CDR1 is SGHDT, CDR2 YYEEEE. The CDR3 sequence is 12 residues long. The CDR3 spells CASSWGTEGYTF. The CDR3, as DNA: TGTGCCAGCAGCTGGGGGACAGAAGGCTACACCTTC.

The J gene is TRBJ2-5, the V gene TRBV12-5; 11 nucleotides line up with TRBD1. V lost 4 bases, J lost 6 bases, and 7 bases stayed unmatched. The germline V gene encodes CDR1 LGHNT and CDR2 FRNRAP. This CDR3 contains 15 residues. The CDR3, as DNA: TGTGCTAGTGGTTCCTGGACAGGGGGCGCGAAGACCCAGTACTTC. Its translation is CASGSWTGGAKTQYF.

The genes are TRBV11-2 and TRBJ2-5; 9 bases line up with TRBD2. The trim removed 5 bases at V and 1 base at J, leaving 5 bases unmatched. This CDR3 spans 15 amino acids. Germline V gene sequence: CDR1 SGHAT, CDR2 FQNNGV. The CDR3 is CASSLSGRTQETQYF. The DNA of the CDR3 is TGTGCCAGCAGCCTCAGCGGGAGGACCCAAGAGACCCAGTACTTC. The full variable domain, its missing parts supplied by reference TRBV11-2 and TRBJ2-5, is EAGVAQSPRYKIIEKRQSVAFWCNPISGHATLYWYQQILGQGPKLLIQFQNNGVVDDSQLPKDRFSAERLKGVDSTLKIQPAKLEDSAVYLCASSLSGRTQETQYFGPGTRLLVL.

The rearrangement joins TRBV28 to TRBJ2-5, with D unclear. The ends were cut back, 10 bases at V and 5 bases at J, with 8 bases in the middle. This CDR3 has 10 amino acids. From germline, CDR1 is MDHEN and CDR2 SYDVKM. In DNA form, the CDR3 reads TGTGCCACCTCCGGGGAGACCCAGTACTTC. Translated, it gives CATSGETQYF. Using reference TRBV28 and TRBJ2-5 for the parts outside the CDR3, the full variable domain is DVKVTQSSRYLVKRTGEKVFLECVQDMDHENMFWYRQDPGLGLRLIYFSYDVKMKEKGDIPEGYSVSREKKERFSLILESASTNQTSMYLCATSGETQYFGPGTRLLVL.

The genes are TRBV29-1 and TRBJ2-1, with 7 bases identical to TRBD2. Germline CDR1 SQVTM, CDR2 ANQGSEA. Unmatched junction bases numbered 14, after V lost 4 bases and J lost 5 bases. The CDR3 has 16 residues. The CDR3 loop reads CSVAPRLAHQDNEQFF. In DNA, the CDR3 is TGCAGCGTTGCCCCGAGACTAGCCCATCAAGACAATGAGCAGTTCTTC.

This chain uses TRBV4-2 with TRBJ2-5; D is unresolved. This CDR3 region has 13 residues. Trimming removed 1 base from V and 5 bases from J, with 8 bases in between. The germline CDR1 and CDR2 sequences are LGHNA and YNFKEQ. The CDR3 here is CASSQANWETQYF. CDR3 DNA: TGTGCCAGCAGCCAAGCGAATTGGGAGACCCAGTACTTC.

The chain has TRBV4-3 and TRBJ1-2; tentative D call: TRBD1 (5 bases). The CDR3 is 14 residues long. CDR1 is LGHNA, CDR2 YSLEER, per germline. The V gene lost 0 bases and the J gene lost 6 bases, with 11 bases spanning the gap. The chain's CDR3 is CASSQDLTRDGYTF. The CDR3 bases are TGCGCCAGCAGCCAAGATCTTACCAGGGATGGCTACACCTTC.